This T cell receptor beta chain derives from a study of shared clonotypes between healthy human individuals. Study-wide points: Even with large depth, rarefaction showed that sorted-subset sequencing was incomplete.

In the original processing: Junction-only sequences without quality scores were provided by ImmunoSEQ, so filtering was different. TCRdb's table, derived via immunoSEQ multiplex PCR, lists solely in-frame clones and lacks some. For V, J and clone size, that table is used; D and trimming come from the DNA. The repertoire holds about 690,000 clones, with around 91% as singletons. The CDR3 has 14 residues. V was clipped by 1 base and J by 1 base, with 7 bases between them. CDR1 and CDR2 from the germline V gene are LNHNV and YYDKDF (reference sequence). A note on this clone: Its target is not known.

The TCR was taken from a man between 18 and 29 years old in good health. Some clones in this sample may be carry-over from other donors' samples. The rearrangement joins TRBV15 to TRBJ1-1; no clear D gene. The specimen was memory CD8+ T cells from PBMCs. Subset meaning: CD45RO+ cells pooled with CCR7-negative TemRA cells. CDR3 region: CATSRVWGNTEAFF. In DNA form, the CDR3 reads TGTGCCACCAGCAGAGTCTGGGGGAACACTGAAGCTTTCTTT.